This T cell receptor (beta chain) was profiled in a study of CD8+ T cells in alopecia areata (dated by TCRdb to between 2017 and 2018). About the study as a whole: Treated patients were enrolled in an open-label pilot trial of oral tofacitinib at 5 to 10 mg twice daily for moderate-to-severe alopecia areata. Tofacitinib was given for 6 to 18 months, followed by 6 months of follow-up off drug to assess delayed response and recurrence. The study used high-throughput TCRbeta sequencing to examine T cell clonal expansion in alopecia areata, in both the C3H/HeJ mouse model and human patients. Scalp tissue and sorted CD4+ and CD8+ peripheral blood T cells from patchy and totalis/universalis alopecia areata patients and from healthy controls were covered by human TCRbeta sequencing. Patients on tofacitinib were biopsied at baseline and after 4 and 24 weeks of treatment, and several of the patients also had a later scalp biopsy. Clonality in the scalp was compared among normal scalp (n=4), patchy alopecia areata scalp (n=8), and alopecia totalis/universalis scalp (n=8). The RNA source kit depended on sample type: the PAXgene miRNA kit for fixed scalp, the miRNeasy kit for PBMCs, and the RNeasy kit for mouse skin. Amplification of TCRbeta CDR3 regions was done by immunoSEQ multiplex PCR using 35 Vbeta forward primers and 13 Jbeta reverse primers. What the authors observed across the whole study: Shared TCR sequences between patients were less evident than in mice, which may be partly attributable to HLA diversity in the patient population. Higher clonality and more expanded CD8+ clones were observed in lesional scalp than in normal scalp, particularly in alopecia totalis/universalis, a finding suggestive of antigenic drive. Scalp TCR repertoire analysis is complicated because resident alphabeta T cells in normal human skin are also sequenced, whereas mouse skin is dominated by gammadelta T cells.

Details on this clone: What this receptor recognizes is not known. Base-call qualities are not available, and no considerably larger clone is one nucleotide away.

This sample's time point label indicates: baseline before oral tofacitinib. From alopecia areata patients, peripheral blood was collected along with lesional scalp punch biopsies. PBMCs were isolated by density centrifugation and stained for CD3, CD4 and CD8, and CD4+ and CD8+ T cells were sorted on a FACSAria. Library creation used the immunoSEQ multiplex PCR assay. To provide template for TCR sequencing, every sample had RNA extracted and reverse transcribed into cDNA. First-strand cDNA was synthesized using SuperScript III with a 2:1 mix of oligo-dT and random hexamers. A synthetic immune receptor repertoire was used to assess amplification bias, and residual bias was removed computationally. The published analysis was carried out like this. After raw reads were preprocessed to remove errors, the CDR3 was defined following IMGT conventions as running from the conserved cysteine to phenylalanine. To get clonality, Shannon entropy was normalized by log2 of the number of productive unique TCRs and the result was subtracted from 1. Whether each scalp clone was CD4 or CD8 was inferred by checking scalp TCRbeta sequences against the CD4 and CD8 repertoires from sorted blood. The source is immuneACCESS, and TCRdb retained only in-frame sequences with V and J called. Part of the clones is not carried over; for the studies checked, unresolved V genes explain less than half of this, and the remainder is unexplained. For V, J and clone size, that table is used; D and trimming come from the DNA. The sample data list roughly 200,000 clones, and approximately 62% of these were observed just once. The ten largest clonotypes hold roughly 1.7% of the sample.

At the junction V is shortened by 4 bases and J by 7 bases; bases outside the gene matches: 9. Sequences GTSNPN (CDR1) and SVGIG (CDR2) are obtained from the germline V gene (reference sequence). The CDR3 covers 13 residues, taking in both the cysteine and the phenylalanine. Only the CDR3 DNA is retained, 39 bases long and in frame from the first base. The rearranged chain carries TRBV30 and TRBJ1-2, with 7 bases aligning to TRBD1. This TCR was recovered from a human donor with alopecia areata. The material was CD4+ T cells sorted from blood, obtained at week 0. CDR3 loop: CAWIGRGVSGYTF. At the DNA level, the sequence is TGTGCCTGGATTGGCAGGGGGGTTAGTGGCTACACCTTC.